The 15 T cell receptor beta chains reported below all come from one sample, sequenced in a study of shared clonotypes between healthy human individuals. Assay used: immunoSEQ multiplex PCR; TCRdb lists only in-frame clones, some missing. Of about 2.5 million clones in the sample, less than 95% were seen once. Sequencing used naive CD4+ T cells from PBMCs. As for subset: CD45RA+ positively selected. These receptors were obtained from a man between 18 and 35 years old in good health. Some clones in this sample may be carry-over from other donors' samples.

The V gene is TRBV4-1, the J gene TRBJ2-7, with D perhaps TRBD2 (5 bases). The V end lost 4 bases, the J end lost 3 bases, and 19 bases lay between the germline ends. Per germline, CDR1 MGHRA and CDR2 YSYEKL. The CDR3 has 16 residues. The CDR3 loop is CASSPPRGAVNYEQYF. DNA of the CDR3: TGCGCCAGCAGCCCCCCCCGGGGAGCGGTAAACTACGAGCAGTACTTC.

A remark on this clone: Other DNA sequences in the same sample also yield this CDR3. In DNA, the CDR3 is TGTGCCAGCAGCCTGCTACAGGGGAACACTGAAGCTTTCTTT. Translating gives CASSLLQGNTEAFF. The genes are TRBV7-9 and TRBJ1-1; the D gene is possibly TRBD1 (6 bases). The germline V gene encodes CDR1 SEHNR and CDR2 FQNEAQ (reference sequence). This CDR3 comprises 14 residues. Trimming removed 5 bases from V and 1 base from J, with 11 bases in between.

The chain employs TRBV5-1 and TRBJ2-2; unclear D gene. CDR1 and CDR2 (germline): SGHRS, YFSETQ. Deletions cut 0 bases from V and 4 bases from J, with 7 bases between. The CDR3 runs to 14 residues. CDR3 sequence (DNA): TGCGCCAGCAGCTTGGTTGGTCCCACCGGGGAGCTGTTTTTT. It codes for CASSLVGPTGELFF.

V usage is TRBV5-1 and J usage is TRBJ1-2; D ambiguous. Germline V gives CDR1 SGHRS, CDR2 YFSETQ. Between the trimmed V and J ends, which lost 1 base and 1 base, there was a span of 8 bases. The CDR3 sequence is 14 residues long. CDR3 DNA: TGCGCCAGCAGCTTGACGACCTATAACTATGGCTACACCTTC. Encoded protein: CASSLTTYNYGYTF.

The CDR3 here is CASSLPGGGRGYDRTDTQYF. In DNA, the CDR3 is TGTGCCAGCAGCCTACCCGGAGGGGGAAGAGGGTATGATAGGACAGATACGCAGTATTTT. V and J are TRBV28 and TRBJ2-3, with D perhaps TRBD1 or TRBD2 (6 bases each). In germline, CDR1 is MDHEN, CDR2 SYDVKM. V dropped 6 bases and J dropped 3 bases, with 31 bases sitting between them. The CDR3 spans 20 residues.

V and J are TRBV5-4 and TRBJ1-2; D remains unclear. Deletions cut 0 bases from V and 8 bases from J, with 11 bases between. Germline V CDR1 and CDR2: SGHNT, YYREEE (reference sequence). The CDR3 runs to 13 residues. CDR3 in DNA: TGTGCCAGCAGCTTGGGCGACGCTGGAGGCTACACCTTC. This codes for CASSLGDAGGYTF.

On this clone: The sample has other DNA sequences that encode this CDR3 too. The gene calls are TRBV5-1 and TRBJ2-1; no reliable D call. V lost 0 bases and J 2 bases, leaving 6 bases between the germline ends. Looked up from germline, CDR1 is SGHRS and CDR2 is YFSETQ. The CDR3 is made up of 14 amino acids. The CDR3 bases are TGCGCCAGCAGCTTGGGTTCCGCCTACAATGAGCAGTTCTTC. Translated: CASSLGSAYNEQFF.

With respect to this clone: The sample carries other DNA sequences with the same CDR3. The genes are TRBV6-5 and TRBJ1-2; D possibly corresponds to TRBD1 (6 bases). This CDR3 has 13 amino acids. From germline, CDR1 is MNHEY and CDR2 SVGAGI. V was clipped by 6 bases and J by 2 bases, with 10 bases between them. This chain's CDR3 is CASSRTGNYGYTF. The DNA for the CDR3 is TGTGCCAGCAGCCGTACAGGGAACTATGGCTACACCTTC.

This chain joins TRBV25-1 and TRBJ2-5; D ambiguous. Germline V gives CDR1 MGHDK, CDR2 SYGVNS. The CDR3 loop spans 12 amino acids. The V end was cut by 5 bases, the J end by 5 bases, with 9 bases between. The CDR3 DNA reads TGTGCCAGCAGTTTTAATTTGGAGACCCAGTACTTC. It specifies CASSFNLETQYF.

About this clone itself: This sample includes further DNA sequences coding for the same CDR3. The genes are TRBV6-1 and TRBJ1-4; 9 nucleotides align to TRBD1. V gave up 5 bases and J gave up 8 bases; unmatched junction bases: 6. CDR1 and CDR2 (germline): MNHNS, SASEGT. This CDR3 spans 14 amino acids. CDR3 in amino acids: CASSRGQGGEKLFF. CDR3 nucleotide sequence: TGTGCCAGCAGTCGGGGACAGGGAGGCGAAAAACTGTTTTTT.

This sequence joins TRBV5-6 and TRBJ1-6; 10 bases match TRBD1. Trimming cost V 6 bases and J 9 bases; bases outside gene matches: 9. CDR3 length equals 15 residues. Germline CDR1 and CDR2: SGHDT and YYEEEE. For the CDR3, the DNA is TGTGCCAGCAACACAGGGACAGGGGCCCTTTCACCCCTCCACTTT. It yields the protein CASNTGTGALSPLHF.

This chain connects TRBV5-1 to TRBJ2-7; D unclear. Deletions cut 3 bases from V and 0 bases from J, with 13 bases between. CDR1 and CDR2 from the germline V gene are SGHRS and YFSETQ. CDR3 length: 15 amino acids. CDR3 residues: CASSSQTGSSYEQYF. The DNA for the CDR3 is TGCGCCAGCAGCTCTCAGACCGGGTCCTCCTACGAGCAGTACTTC.

The V gene is TRBV7-8, the J gene TRBJ1-5; 7 positions match TRBD1. With V trimmed by 1 base and J by 4 bases, 7 bases remained unmatched. Germline CDR1 and CDR2: SGHVS and FQNEAQ. The CDR3 extends over 16 amino acids. The CDR3 nucleotides read TGTGCCAGCAGCTTAGAGGGGGCGGCAACAAATCAGCCCCAGCATTTT. Encoded protein: CASSLEGAATNQPQHF. The full variable domain, completed using reference TRBV7-8 and TRBJ1-5, is GAGVSQSPRYKVAKRGQDVALRCDPISGHVSLFWYQQALGQGPEFLTYFQNEAQLDKSGLPSDRFFAERPEGSVSTLKIQRTQQEDSAVYLCASSLEGAATNQPQHFGDGTRLSIL.

V usage is TRBV6-1 and J usage is TRBJ1-2, with D possibly being TRBD1 (5 bases). This CDR3 is 14 amino acids long. Trimming cost V 1 base and J 5 bases, with 11 bases left between them. Germline loops: CDR1 MNHNS, CDR2 SASEGT. The CDR3 DNA is TGTGCCAGCAGTGAAGTGGAGGGGTGGTATGGCTACACCTTC. Translating it yields CASSEVEGWYGYTF.

V gene TRBV2 combines with J gene TRBJ1-1; no clear D gene. V lost 4 bases and J lost 1, with 13 bases in between. The germline V gene encodes CDR1 SNHLY and CDR2 FYNNEI. There are 15 residues in the CDR3. CDR3 residues: CASSVTQQPNTEAFF. The CDR3 nucleotides are TGTGCCAGCAGTGTTACCCAACAGCCGAACACTGAAGCTTTCTTT.